The clone carrying this TCR beta chain occurred a few times. RNA transcripts provided the source from which TCR beta CDR3 regions were amplified. In the first-round RT-PCR of the TCR CDR3, the HTBI primer set was used. Via MiXCR, TCRdb re-called the multiplex PCR reads, giving one row per CDR3 protein. The table shows 600,000 to 750,000 distinct CDR3 sequences, with approximately 15% occurring only once. The study excluded patients with uncontrolled infection, other autoimmune disease, pregnancy or lactation. From 9 to 10 ml of fresh peripheral blood, PBMCs were isolated. This record comes from a study of T cells in Graves' hyperthyroidism and ophthalmopathy. The clonotype originates from a man in his fifties with Graves' hyperthyroidism. Material for sequencing was blood.

CDR3 in amino acids: CASSPSLSGANVLTF. DNA of the CDR3: TGTGCCAGCAGCCCCAGCCTCTCTGGGGCCAACGTCCTGACTTTC. V and J are TRBV14 and TRBJ2-6, with no clear D. The CDR3 is 15 residues long. V was pared by 4 bases and J by 0 bases, with 7 bases between. Looked up from germline, CDR1 is SGHDN and CDR2 is FVKESK.